The rows below give T cell receptor beta chains drawn from one sample of a study of cytomegalovirus exposure and HLA in healthy donors. TCRdb's table, derived via immunoSEQ multiplex PCR, lists solely in-frame clones and lacks some. The data show 130,000 to 150,000 clones, about 72% seen once. Sequencing input: PBMCs. These receptor sequences come from a man in his forties in good health and CMV-seronegative. Both conserved end residues are part of each CDR3. Each record gives: J gene, V gene, clone size, CDR3 length, D gene, CDR3 DNA, CDR3 protein. D genes are given only for firm matches. Rows may omit the clone size; those that give it use once, few, many or a size class.

j_gene: TRBJ2-1
v_gene: TRBV18
abundance: NA
len: 16
d_gene: NA
CDR3nt: TGTGCCAGCTCACCCAGACAGGCGGGGGCCCACAATGAGCAGTTCTTC
CDR3aa: CASSPRQAGAHNEQFF

j_gene: TRBJ2-3
v_gene: TRBV4-3
abundance: few
len: 16
d_gene: NA
CDR3nt: TGCGCCAGCAGCCAGACAGGCCCCGGAAGCTCAGATACGCAGTATTTT
CDR3aa: CASSQTGPGSSDTQYF

j_gene: TRBJ1-5
v_gene: TRBV5-6
abundance: few
len: 16
d_gene: TRBD1
CDR3nt: TGTGCCAGCAGCTTGGCCGGGACAGGGGTGAATCAGCCCCAGAATTTT
CDR3aa: CASSLAGTGVNQPQNF

j_gene: TRBJ2-1
v_gene: TRBV6-4
abundance: large
len: 14
d_gene: TRBD2
CDR3nt: TGTGCCAGCAGTGACTCGATCGGGGGGGACTGGAAGTTCTTC
CDR3aa: CASSDSIGGDWKFF

j_gene: TRBJ2-2
v_gene: TRBV19
abundance: NA
len: 15
d_gene: TRBD2
CDR3nt: TGTGCCAGTAGTACCGGACTAGCGGGGACCGGGGAGCTGTTTTTT
CDR3aa: CASSTGLAGTGELFF

j_gene: TRBJ1-1
v_gene: TRBV4-1
abundance: many
len: 14
d_gene: NA
CDR3nt: TGCGCCAGCAGCCACCTGACAGTGAACACTGAAGCTTTCTTT
CDR3aa: CASSHLTVNTEAFF

j_gene: TRBJ1-2
v_gene: TRBV9
abundance: NA
len: 16
d_gene: NA
CDR3nt: TGTGCCAGCAGCGAGTCCGACGGGGAAGCTAACTATGGCTACACCTTC
CDR3aa: CASSESDGEANYGYTF

j_gene: TRBJ2-1
v_gene: TRBV9
abundance: NA
len: 16
d_gene: TRBD2
CDR3nt: TGTGCCAGCACCTCAGAGCGGGAGTGGACCTACAATGAGCAGTTCTTC
CDR3aa: CASTSEREWTYNEQFF

j_gene: TRBJ2-5
v_gene: TRBV10-1
abundance: NA
len: 15
d_gene: NA
CDR3nt: TGCGCCAGCAGTGACCAACAGGAAATCTCAGAGACCCAGTACTTC
CDR3aa: CASSDQQEISETQYF

j_gene: TRBJ2-7
v_gene: TRBV6-1
abundance: NA
len: 15
d_gene: NA
CDR3nt: TGTGCCAGCAGTGAAGGGCAGGGTGGGACCTACGAGCAGTACTTC
CDR3aa: CASSEGQGGTYEQYF

j_gene: TRBJ1-5
v_gene: TRBV2
abundance: few
len: 14
d_gene: TRBD1
CDR3nt: TGTGCCAGCAGTTGGGGACAGAGCAATCAGCCCCAGAATTTT
CDR3aa: CASSWGQSNQPQNF

j_gene: TRBJ1-6
v_gene: TRBV12-5
abundance: once
len: 13
d_gene: TRBD1
CDR3nt: TGTGCTAGTGGTCCGGACAGGGCTTCACCCCTCCACTTT
CDR3aa: CASGPDRASPLHF

j_gene: TRBJ1-2
v_gene: TRBV27
abundance: NA
len: 14
d_gene: NA
CDR3nt: TGTGCCAGCAGTTTAAATAACAGGGAGTATGGCTACACCTTC
CDR3aa: CASSLNNREYGYTF

j_gene: TRBJ2-7
v_gene: TRBV2
abundance: NA
len: 15
d_gene: TRBD1
CDR3nt: TGTGCCAGCAGCGGCCGACAGGGGGTCGCCTACGAGCAGTACTTC
CDR3aa: CASSGRQGVAYEQYF

j_gene: TRBJ2-1
v_gene: TRBV15
abundance: few
len: 17
d_gene: TRBD2
CDR3nt: TGTGCCACCAGCTCCCGGGGAGGGCGGGAGGGGTACAATGAGCAGTTCTTC
CDR3aa: CATSSRGGREGYNEQFF

j_gene: TRBJ2-7
v_gene: TRBV27
abundance: once
len: 14
d_gene: TRBD1
CDR3nt: TGTGCCAGCAGTCCCTCGACAGGGCCCTACGAGCAGTACTTC
CDR3aa: CASSPSTGPYEQYF

j_gene: TRBJ1-1
v_gene: TRBV28
abundance: NA
len: 14
d_gene: NA
CDR3nt: TGTGCCAGCAGTTTAAATGGAAGGGGATTGGATGCTTTCTTT
CDR3aa: CASSLNGRGLDAFF

j_gene: TRBJ1-1
v_gene: TRBV4-1
abundance: NA
len: 15
d_gene: TRBD1
CDR3nt: TGCGCCAGCAGCCAACGACAGGGGAAGAACACTGAAGCTTTCTTT
CDR3aa: CASSQRQGKNTEAFF

j_gene: TRBJ2-5
v_gene: TRBV5-1
abundance: NA
len: 15
d_gene: NA
CDR3nt: TGCGCCAGCAGCTCCACAGGGAACCTAATGGAGACCCAGTACTTC
CDR3aa: CASSSTGNLMETQYF

j_gene: TRBJ1-1
v_gene: TRBV29-1
abundance: NA
len: 13
d_gene: NA
CDR3nt: TGCAGCGTTGAAGTGGGGGGGCGCACTGAAGCTTTCTTT
CDR3aa: CSVEVGGRTEAFF

j_gene: TRBJ1-1
v_gene: TRBV9
abundance: once
len: 16
d_gene: TRBD1
CDR3nt: TGTGCCAGCAGCGTAGGTTTGGGCAGGGGGCGGACTGAAGCTTTCTTT
CDR3aa: CASSVGLGRGRTEAFF

j_gene: TRBJ2-7
v_gene: TRBV4-1
abundance: NA
len: 13
d_gene: NA
CDR3nt: TGCGCCAGCAGCCCAGCGTCCGGGTACGAGCAGTACTTC
CDR3aa: CASSPASGYEQYF

j_gene: TRBJ2-7
v_gene: TRBV30
abundance: NA
len: 13
d_gene: TRBD1
CDR3nt: TGTGCATACACAGGGGGCTTGGTTAACGAGCAGTACTTC
CDR3aa: CAYTGGLVNEQYF

j_gene: TRBJ2-3
v_gene: TRBV7-8
abundance: few
len: 16
d_gene: TRBD2
CDR3nt: TGTGCCAGCAGCTCCCAGACTAGCGGGGCCACAGATACGCAGTATTTT
CDR3aa: CASSSQTSGATDTQYF

j_gene: TRBJ2-7
v_gene: TRBV9
abundance: NA
len: 15
d_gene: NA
CDR3nt: TGTGCCAGCAGCGCCCGGGACTCCAGCTCCTACGAGCAGTACTTC
CDR3aa: CASSARDSSSYEQYF

j_gene: TRBJ2-1
v_gene: TRBV30
abundance: once
len: 14
d_gene: TRBD2
CDR3nt: TGTGCCTGGAGTAGCGGGACCTCCTACAATGAGCAGTTCTTC
CDR3aa: CAWSSGTSYNEQFF

j_gene: TRBJ2-3
v_gene: TRBV5-4
abundance: NA
len: 16
d_gene: TRBD2
CDR3nt: TGTGCCAGCAGCCAGGGACTAGCGGGAGGGCCGGATACGCAGTATTTT
CDR3aa: CASSQGLAGGPDTQYF

j_gene: TRBJ1-5
v_gene: TRBV28
abundance: NA
len: 14
d_gene: NA
CDR3nt: TGTGCCAGCAGGCGCTTGGGGGCTAGGCAGCCCCAGAATTTT
CDR3aa: CASRRLGARQPQNF

j_gene: TRBJ2-1
v_gene: TRBV19
abundance: NA
len: 15
d_gene: NA
CDR3nt: TGTGCCAGTAGTAGCGACGGGGGCTCCTACAATGAGCAGTTCTTC
CDR3aa: CASSSDGGSYNEQFF

j_gene: TRBJ1-5
v_gene: TRBV19
abundance: few
len: 12
d_gene: TRBD1
CDR3nt: TGTGCCAGTAGTAAGGGGGCTCAGCCCCAGCATTTT
CDR3aa: CASSKGAQPQHF

j_gene: TRBJ2-1
v_gene: TRBV6-5
abundance: few
len: 16
d_gene: TRBD2
CDR3nt: TGTGCCAGCAGTTACTACTCGACTAGCGGGAGCCGTGAGCAGTTCTTC
CDR3aa: CASSYYSTSGSREQFF

j_gene: TRBJ1-2
v_gene: TRBV5-1
abundance: NA
len: 13
d_gene: NA
CDR3nt: TGCGCCAGCAGCTTGGCGGGAGTAGATGGCTACACCTTC
CDR3aa: CASSLAGVDGYTF

j_gene: TRBJ2-7
v_gene: TRBV6-1
abundance: NA
len: 13
d_gene: TRBD1
CDR3nt: TGTGCCAGCAGGCCGACAGGGTTAAACGAGCAGTACTTC
CDR3aa: CASRPTGLNEQYF

j_gene: TRBJ1-3
v_gene: TRBV28
abundance: NA
len: 20
d_gene: TRBD1
CDR3nt: TGTGCCAGCAGTCCCCCTCTCATTGGACAGGCCCACCACTCTGGAAACACCATATATTTT
CDR3aa: CASSPPLIGQAHHSGNTIYF

j_gene: TRBJ2-7
v_gene: TRBV30
abundance: NA
len: 14
d_gene: TRBD2
CDR3nt: TGTGCCTGGAGTGTGGGAGGGGCCGGGTACGAGCAGTACTTC
CDR3aa: CAWSVGGAGYEQYF

j_gene: TRBJ1-1
v_gene: TRBV5-6
abundance: few
len: 14
d_gene: NA
CDR3nt: TGTGCCAGCAGCTTGGTAGGACTAAACACTGAAGCTTTCTTT
CDR3aa: CASSLVGLNTEAFF

j_gene: TRBJ1-1
v_gene: TRBV9
abundance: NA
len: 16
d_gene: TRBD1
CDR3nt: TGTGCCAGCAGCCCAGGGGGGTTTGGGGTGAACACTGAAGCTTTCTTT
CDR3aa: CASSPGGFGVNTEAFF

j_gene: TRBJ2-3
v_gene: TRBV7-2
abundance: NA
len: 14
d_gene: NA
CDR3nt: TGTGCCAGCAGCTTAGTAGTCCTCACAGATACGCAGTATTTT
CDR3aa: CASSLVVLTDTQYF

j_gene: TRBJ1-1
v_gene: TRBV5-4
abundance: NA
len: 14
d_gene: NA
CDR3nt: TGTGCCAGCAGCTTGGTCAGGGAGGTAACTGAAGCTTTCTTT
CDR3aa: CASSLVREVTEAFF

j_gene: TRBJ1-5
v_gene: TRBV19
abundance: NA
len: 14
d_gene: NA
CDR3nt: TGTGCCAGCTCCGGTACAGGGCTAAATCAGCCCCAGCATTTT
CDR3aa: CASSGTGLNQPQHF

j_gene: TRBJ2-5
v_gene: TRBV2
abundance: NA
len: 15
d_gene: NA
CDR3nt: TGTGCCAGCAGTGGGTACACCACACCTCAAGAGACCCAGTACTTC
CDR3aa: CASSGYTTPQETQYF

j_gene: TRBJ1-1
v_gene: TRBV5-4
abundance: once
len: 14
d_gene: NA
CDR3nt: TGTGCCAGCAGCTTGCAGGGAGGCAACACTGAAGCTTTCTTT
CDR3aa: CASSLQGGNTEAFF

j_gene: TRBJ1-3
v_gene: TRBV13
abundance: NA
len: 15
d_gene: NA
CDR3nt: TGTGCCAGCTTATCACGGTCCCGAGGGGGAAACACCATATATTTT
CDR3aa: CASLSRSRGGNTIYF

j_gene: TRBJ2-2
v_gene: TRBV9
abundance: few
len: 16
d_gene: TRBD1
CDR3nt: TGTGCCAGCAGCGTAGAGACAGGGAAGAACACCGGGGAGCTGTTTTTT
CDR3aa: CASSVETGKNTGELFF

j_gene: TRBJ2-7
v_gene: TRBV7-9
abundance: NA
len: 18
d_gene: TRBD2
CDR3nt: TGTGCCAGCAGCTTATACGGGGGGACCGCAGGTCGCTCCTACGAGCAGTACTTC
CDR3aa: CASSLYGGTAGRSYEQYF

j_gene: TRBJ2-7
v_gene: TRBV7-2
abundance: few
len: 13
d_gene: NA
CDR3nt: TGTGCCAGCAGCTTGACAGATACCTACGAGCAGTACTTC
CDR3aa: CASSLTDTYEQYF

j_gene: TRBJ1-1
v_gene: TRBV18
abundance: few
len: 13
d_gene: NA
CDR3nt: TGTGCCAGCTCACCAGATTCGGGTGCTGAAGCTTTCTTT
CDR3aa: CASSPDSGAEAFF